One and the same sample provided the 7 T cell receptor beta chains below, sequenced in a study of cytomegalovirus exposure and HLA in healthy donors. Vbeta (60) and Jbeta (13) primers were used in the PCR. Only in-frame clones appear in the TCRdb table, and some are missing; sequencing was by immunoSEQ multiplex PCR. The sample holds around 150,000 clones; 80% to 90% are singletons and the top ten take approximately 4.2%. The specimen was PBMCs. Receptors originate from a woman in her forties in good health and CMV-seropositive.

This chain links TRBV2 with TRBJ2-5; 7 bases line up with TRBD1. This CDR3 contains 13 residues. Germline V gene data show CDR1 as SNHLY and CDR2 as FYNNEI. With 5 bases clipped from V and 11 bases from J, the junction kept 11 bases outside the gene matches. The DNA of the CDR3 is TGTGCCAGCAGTAACGACAGGGTCGGGGAGCAGTACTTC. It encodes CASSNDRVGEQYF.

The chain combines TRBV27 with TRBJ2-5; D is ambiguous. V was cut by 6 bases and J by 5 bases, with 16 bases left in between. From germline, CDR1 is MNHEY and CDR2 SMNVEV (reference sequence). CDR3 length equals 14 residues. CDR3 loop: CASRPRSAAETQYF. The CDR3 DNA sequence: TGTGCCAGCAGGCCTAGGTCCGCGGCGGAGACCCAGTACTTC.

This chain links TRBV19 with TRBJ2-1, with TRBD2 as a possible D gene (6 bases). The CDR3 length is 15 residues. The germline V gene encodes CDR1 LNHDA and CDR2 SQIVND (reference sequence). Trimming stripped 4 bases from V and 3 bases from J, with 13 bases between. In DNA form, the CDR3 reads TGTGCCAGTAGTACTCCGGGACTCCGCTACAATGAGCAGTTCTTC. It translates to CASSTPGLRYNEQFF.

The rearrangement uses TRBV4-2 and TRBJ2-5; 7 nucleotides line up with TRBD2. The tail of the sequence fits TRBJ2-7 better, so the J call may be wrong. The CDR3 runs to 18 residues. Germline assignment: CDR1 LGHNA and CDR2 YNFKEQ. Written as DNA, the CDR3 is TGTGCCAGCAGCCAAGTTGATCAGCGGGGCACAACACCCTACGAGCAGTACTTC. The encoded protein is CASSQVDQRGTTPYEQYF.

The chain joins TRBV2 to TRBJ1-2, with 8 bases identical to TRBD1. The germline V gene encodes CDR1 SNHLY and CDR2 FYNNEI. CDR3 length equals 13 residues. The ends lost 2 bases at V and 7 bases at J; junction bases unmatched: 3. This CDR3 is CASSERTGTGYTF. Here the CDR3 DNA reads TGTGCCAGCAGTGAAAGGACAGGGACTGGCTACACCTTC.

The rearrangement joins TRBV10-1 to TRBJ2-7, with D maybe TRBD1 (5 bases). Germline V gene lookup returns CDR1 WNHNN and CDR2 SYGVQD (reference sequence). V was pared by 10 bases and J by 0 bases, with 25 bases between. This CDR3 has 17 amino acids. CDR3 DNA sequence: TGCGCCACCATACCCGGACATTTCGCTCACTCCTCCTACGAGCAGTACTTC. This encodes CATIPGHFAHSSYEQYF.

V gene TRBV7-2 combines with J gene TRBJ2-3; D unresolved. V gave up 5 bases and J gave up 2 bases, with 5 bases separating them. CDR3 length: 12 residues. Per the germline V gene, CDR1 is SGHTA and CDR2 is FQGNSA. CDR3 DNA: TGTGCCAGCAGCCCCTACACAGATACGCAGTATTTT. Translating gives CASSPYTDTQYF.